This TCR beta chain was obtained from a study of regulatory T cells in long-lasting Graves disease (dated by TCRdb to about 2021). At the level of the whole study: In the newly diagnosed Graves' disease group, patients had been taking antithyroid drugs for less than 3 months. TCR sequencing covered some 13 persistent and about 20 newly diagnosed Graves' disease patients, some 35 samples in total. This study used TCR sequencing and RNA sequencing of peripheral blood to compare persistent Graves' disease patients against newly diagnosed Graves' disease patients. The study was conducted in China and was registered as a clinical trial.

This clonotype was recorded many times. The specificity of this receptor is unknown. One base away there is no much larger clone; base qualities are not given. Taken with the paper, the label for time point translates to: newly diagnosed GD, antithyroid drugs for less than 3 months. For both TCR sequencing and RNA sequencing, RNA was extracted from PBMCs using TRIzol. The diagnosis of Graves' disease was made according to American Thyroid Association guidelines. Patients were recruited from an endocrinology department in Xi'an, China. Each patient gave roughly 8.4 milliliters of peripheral blood, collected in an EDTA anticoagulant tube. Ficoll Paque Plus density gradient separation was used to isolate PBMCs, and no additional T cell sorting was done. RNA quality was checked with an Agilent 2100 Bioanalyzer and agarose gel, and concentration with a NanoDrop 2000. Overall study results and their limits: Only peripheral blood was studied, because thyroid tissue, the primary lesion, was inaccessible. A larger number of public clonotypes was shared among persistent patients (more than 2,500) than among newly diagnosed patients (around 970). Compared with newly diagnosed patients, patients with persistent Graves' disease had lower TCR Shannon entropy and fewer highly expanded clones, which suggests clonal expansion. The small sample size was acknowledged by the authors as a limitation that may reduce accuracy. Persistent disease showed preferential use of TRBV28, TRBJ1-2 and TRBJ2-5, whereas newly diagnosed disease favored TRBV20-1 and TRBJ2-1. Only the TCR beta chain was sequenced and analyzed.

The V end loses 0 bases and the J end loses 4 bases, and a stretch of 15 bases separates them. The germline V gene (reference sequence) specifies DFQATT as CDR1 and SNEGSKA as CDR2. Counted from cysteine to phenylalanine, this CDR3 has 15 amino acids. Just CDR3 DNA is preserved here, 45 bases in frame from base 1. Library generation was performed with multiplex PCR. The reads were generated on an Illumina HiSeq 4000. CDR3 regions were amplified by Arm-PCR with iRepertoire HTBI primers to construct TCR beta libraries. Before sequencing, the PCR products underwent gel purification. Per the source publication's procedure: Gene usage analysis of CDR3 amino acid clonotypes used the approximately 62 TRBV and more than 13 TRBJ segments found across samples. COPE and FqMerger were used to merge filtered high-quality paired reads into contigs. BLAST was used to align contigs to IMGT TRBV, TRBD and TRBJ reference genes, with CDR3 defined following IMGT. Highly expanded clones were defined as clonotypes with a frequency above 0.1%. Shannon entropy served as the measure of repertoire diversity, while the Gini coefficient captured V-J evenness. A clonotype was considered public if more than one individual shared it. TCRdb handled the public reads itself, with Q25 trimming in fastp and clone calling in MiXCR, and kept productive beta chains. For every CDR3 protein sequence, its rows merge into one entry that carries the most common genes and DNA. The V and J calls reflect TCRdb's pipeline rather than the authors' work. For this sample there are a few hundred thousand distinct CDR3 sequences; 10% to 15% appear just once. 15% to 20% of the sample lies in the top ten.

The same data also went into a second study, on T cells in Graves' hyperthyroidism and ophthalmopathy. As that second paper reports: Stable Graves' hyperthyroidism was defined as no progression to ophthalmopathy during 18 months of follow-up. Hyperthyroidism patients were aged 18 to 65 years and newly diagnosed, with disease duration of less than 2 months. The study excluded patients with uncontrolled infections, other autoimmune diseases, pregnancy or lactation. Diagnoses were based on clinical symptoms, serum thyroxine and TRAb, thyroid ultrasound and orbital computed tomography. The TCR CDR3 was subjected to a first round of RT-PCR using the HTBI primer set and the Qiagen OneStep RT-PCR kit. Most expanded thyroid clonotypes (frequency above 0.001) were also found in blood, which suggests that blood repertoires may mirror thyroid immune responses. A model built on a 13 V-J signature distinguished ophthalmopathy from stable hyperthyroidism, reaching 87.88% sensitivity and 81% to 83% specificity in cross-validation and 80%/75% in testing. During validation, the model predicted progression to ophthalmopathy a median of around 6 months ahead of onset, with more than 60% sensitivity and more than 72% specificity. TCR V-J signatures able to tell the groups apart were searched for in a discovery cohort of 90 to 100 patients, of whom 43 had Graves' ophthalmopathy and roughly 57 had stable Graves' hyperthyroidism. Prospective prediction of ophthalmopathy was tested in an independent validation cohort of 18 to 20 hyperthyroidism patients and roughly 16 patients who later progressed to ophthalmopathy. The 85 to 100 discovery patients were divided at random into training and test sets in a 7:3 ratio. In about 6 Graves' hyperthyroidism patients, the study also compared T-cell repertoires from thyroid tissue with T-cell repertoires from blood. Following sampling, methimazole starting at 30 mg daily was given to hyperthyroidism patients, and high-dose intravenous methylprednisolone was given to ophthalmopathy patients. The libraries were constructed in a second round of multiplex PCR and then size-selected and purified. Sequencing of the libraries was done on an Illumina HiSeq2000 using paired-end 100 bp reads. SOAPnuke was used to process the raw data, with reads discarded if the reads contained adapters or uncalled bases, had a mean Phred below 15, or lacked an exact constant-primer or identifier match. COPE v1.2.5 was used to merge high-quality paired reads, and clonotypes were defined as unique nucleotide sequences. MiTCR v1.1 was used to align the clonotypes against IMGT TRBV, TRBD and TRBJ reference segments. Analysis was restricted to V-J combinations with a frequency above 0.0001, which covered 98% to 99.2% of repertoires. A TCS score was defined as the ratio of F50 (clonal expansion) to E x V (chaos), with BLOSUM62-based TCRdist applied between CDR3 peptides within each V-J. Welch's t-statistics and random forest reduced several hundred V-J features to some 14, which were used in a naive Bayes classifier (R e1071). No statistical method was used to fix the sample size in advance, and group allocation was not hidden from the investigators. The paper describes TCR Vbeta CDR3 sequencing of 120 to 150 peripheral blood samples, made up of 43 ophthalmopathy patients, around 73 hyperthyroidism patients and approximately 17 progressor patients.

The chain was built from TRBV20-1 and TRBJ1-2, with no confident D gene call. The sample here was peripheral blood mononuclear cells (PBMCs), taken at new diagnosis, from a patient treated with antithyroid drugs. The receptor's source is a young woman with Graves disease. Donor details come from another sample of the same person, matched by shared clones. Here is the DNA: TGCAGTGCTAGAGATCGGGGAGCCACGGGCTATGGCTACACCTTC. Protein translation: CSARDRGATGYGYTF.